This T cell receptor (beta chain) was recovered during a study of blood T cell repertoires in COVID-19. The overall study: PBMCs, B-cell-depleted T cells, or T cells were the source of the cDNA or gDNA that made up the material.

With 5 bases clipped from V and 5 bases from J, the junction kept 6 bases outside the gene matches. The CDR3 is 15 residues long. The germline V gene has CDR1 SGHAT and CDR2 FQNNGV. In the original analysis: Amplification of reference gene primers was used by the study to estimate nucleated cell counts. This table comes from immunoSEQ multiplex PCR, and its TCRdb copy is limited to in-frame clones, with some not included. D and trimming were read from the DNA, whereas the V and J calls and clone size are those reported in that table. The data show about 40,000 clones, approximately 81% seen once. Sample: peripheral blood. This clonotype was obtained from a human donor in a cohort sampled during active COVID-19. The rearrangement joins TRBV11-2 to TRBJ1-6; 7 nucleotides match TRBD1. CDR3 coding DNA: TGTGCCAGCAGCGGAACGACAGGGAATAATTCACCCCTCCACTTT. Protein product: CASSGTTGNNSPLHF.